These 5 T cell receptor beta chains were sequenced from one sample in a study of post-analysis software for immune sequencing data. Study conclusions and caveats: Elevated frequency relative to controls characterized several TRBV segments in patients, TRBV5-6, TRBV5-1 and TRBV20-1 among them.

TCR beta libraries were prepared from cDNA with unique molecular identifiers. TCRdb re-derived calls from the PCR reads in MiXCR, one entry per CDR3 protein. The data show about 620,000 distinct CDR3 sequences, about 40% seen once. These TCRs are of unknown antigen specificity. What was sequenced was blood. Receptor source: a girl aged 5 to 17 with multiple sclerosis.

The V and J genes are TRBV2 and TRBJ2-1, with TRBD1 identical over 10 bases. CDR1 is SNHLY, CDR2 FYNNEI, per germline. The CDR3 totals 14 residues. The J segment lost 6 bases and the V segment lost 8 bases, leaving 7 bases of the junction unmatched. The CDR3 spells CASPGWDRGNEQFF. Here the CDR3 DNA reads TGTGCCAGCCCTGGCTGGGACAGGGGCAATGAGCAGTTCTTC. The whole variable domain, filled in from reference TRBV2 and TRBJ2-1, reads EPEVTQTPSHQVTQMGQEVILRCVPISNHLYFYWYRQILGQKVEFLVSFYNNEISEKSEIFDDQFSVERPDGSNFTLKIRSTKLEDSAMYFCASPGWDRGNEQFFGPGTRLTVL.

This chain links TRBV7-8 with TRBJ2-5; D assignment may be TRBD1 or TRBD2 (5 bases each). The J call may be in error: the DNA end matches TRBJ2-7 better. From germline, CDR1 is SGHVS and CDR2 FQNEAQ. This CDR3 is 16 amino acids long. The CDR3: CASRKVQGDSPLEQYF. The CDR3 DNA reads TGTGCCAGCAGGAAGGTTCAGGGAGATTCCCCTCTCGAGCAGTACTTC.

The chain has TRBV2 and TRBJ2-5; possibly TRBD1 for D (6 bases). V was clipped by 1 base and J by 5 bases, with 17 bases between them. The CDR3 spans 16 residues. Germline CDR1 is SNHLY and CDR2 is FYNNEI. The CDR3, as DNA: TGTGCCAGCAGTGAAGGGGGGCCCGGAATTGAGGAGACCCAGTACTTC. This codes for CASSEGGPGIEETQYF.

At least ten counts were recorded for this clonotype. This chain links TRBV4-1 with TRBJ2-4; D gene unclear. With 1 base removed from V and 0 bases from J, the gap between germline ends came to 4 bases. The germline gives CDR1 MGHRA, CDR2 YSYEKL. This CDR3 contains 14 residues. This CDR3 is CASSQGLAKNIQYF. Written as DNA, the CDR3 is TGCGCCAGCAGCCAAGGCCTAGCCAAAAACATTCAGTACTTC.

The chain couples TRBV7-2 to TRBJ2-5, with 11 nucleotides matching TRBD1. The CDR3 spans 18 residues. CDR1 and CDR2 (germline): SGHTA, FQGNSA. With 5 bases clipped from V and 2 bases from J, the junction kept 13 bases outside the gene matches. CDR3 in DNA: TGTGCCAGCAGCCGACGATATCCGGGACAGGGGGGGCAAGAGACCCAGTACTTC. It is translated as CASSRRYPGQGGQETQYF.